Shown below are 12 T cell receptor beta chains from a single sample sequenced in a study of OX40 agonist ivuxolimab in advanced cancers. The assay was immunoSEQ multiplex PCR, and TCRdb's table has in-frame clones only and misses some. The top ten hold roughly a sixth of the sample, which has fewer than 30,000 clones, roughly 84% seen once. Source: CD4+ or CD8+ T cells sorted from blood, taken in a trial of the OX40 agonist ivuxolimab. These receptors came from an adult with an advanced solid tumor such as melanoma, head and neck, liver or kidney cancer.

The CDR3 region is CASLRAGEQFF. As DNA, the CDR3 is TGTGCCAGTCTGCGGGCCGGGGAGCAGTTCTTC. The gene calls are TRBV19 and TRBJ2-1; TRBD2 is a possible D gene (5 bases). Germline CDR1 reads LNHDA; CDR2 reads SQIVND (reference sequence). The CDR3 has 11 amino acids. Trimming removed 8 bases from V and 10 bases from J, with 12 bases in between.

J is TRBJ2-7 and V is TRBV7-9, with 9 bases identical to TRBD2. This CDR3 spans 15 amino acids. Germline V gene sequence: CDR1 SEHNR, CDR2 FQNEAQ (reference sequence). J gave up 2 bases and V 5 bases, and 7 bases lay outside the gene matches. For the CDR3, the DNA is TGTGCCAGCAGCGATCGACTAGCGGACCCCTACGAGCAGTACTTC. Amino acid sequence: CASSDRLADPYEQYF.

The rearrangement links TRBV7-6 to TRBJ2-2; D may match TRBD1 or TRBD2 (5 bases each). The CDR3 consists of 17 residues. Germline CDR1 and CDR2: SGHVS and FNYEAQ. V was pared by 2 bases and J by 1 base, with 14 bases between. CDR3 DNA sequence: TGTGCCAGCAGCTTATCGGGGACGGCCGTGAACACCGGGGAGCTGTTTTTT. It codes for CASSLSGTAVNTGELFF.

The chain combines TRBV19 with TRBJ2-5; D is possibly TRBD1 or TRBD2 (7 bases each). V dropped 6 bases and J dropped 3 bases, with 23 bases sitting between them. The CDR3 is 17 residues long. CDR1 is LNHDA and CDR2 is SQIVND in the germline V gene (reference sequence). The CDR3 protein is CASSWQGGGRREETQYF. CDR3 nucleotide sequence: TGTGCCAGTAGCTGGCAAGGGGGCGGGAGAAGAGAAGAGACCCAGTACTTC.

This chain joins TRBV5-1 and TRBJ2-1; TRBD1 might be the D (6 bases). The V and J ends lost 0 bases and 0 bases respectively, with 13 bases between them. The CDR3 runs to 17 residues. Germline V gene sequence: CDR1 SGHRS, CDR2 YFSETQ. CDR3: CASSLAVDRSSYNEQFF. CDR3 nucleotides: TGCGCCAGCAGCTTGGCTGTTGACAGGAGCTCCTACAATGAGCAGTTCTTC.

This chain connects TRBV19 to TRBJ2-7, with 7 bases fitting TRBD1. The CDR3 has 13 residues. With V trimmed by 7 bases and J by 5 bases, 8 bases remained unmatched. The V gene's germline CDR1 is LNHDA and CDR2 SQIVND (reference sequence). Here the CDR3 DNA reads TGTGCCAGTACGAGGCAGGGGGACCACGAGCAGTACTTC. It yields the protein CASTRQGDHEQYF.

This chain joins TRBV11-3 and TRBJ2-1, with 9 bases lining up with TRBD1. Germline V CDR1 and CDR2: SGHNT, YENEEA. The CDR3 covers 15 residues. The V and J ends lost 5 bases and 4 bases, in that order; junction bases with no gene match: 6. The CDR3 sequence: CASSPTTGGYNEQFF. The CDR3 DNA reads as TGTGCCAGCAGCCCAACGACAGGGGGGTACAATGAGCAGTTCTTC.

The chain employs TRBV5-4 and TRBJ2-1; 9 bases align to TRBD1. CDR1 is SGHNT and CDR2 is YYREEE in the germline V gene (reference sequence). V dropped 4 bases and J dropped 7; count of bases not matched to a gene: 6. This CDR3 spans 14 amino acids. CDR3 DNA sequence: TGTGCCAGCAGCCCGAAACAGGGGGCGAATGAGCAGTTCTTC. The encoded protein is CASSPKQGANEQFF. Filled out from reference TRBV5-4 and TRBJ2-1, the complete variable domain reads ETGVTQSPTHLIKTRGQQVTLRCSSQSGHNTVSWYQQALGQGPQFIFQYYREEENGRGNFPPRFSGLQFPNYSSELNVNALELDDSALYLCASSPKQGANEQFFGPGTRLTVL.

CDR3 sequence reads: CASSSRHDRNEKLFF. In DNA, the CDR3 is TGTGCCAGCAGCTCCCGACATGACCGAAATGAAAAACTGTTTTTT. This chain joins TRBV13 and TRBJ1-4; no clear D gene. The CDR3 runs 15 residues. The germline CDR1 and CDR2 sequences are PRHDT and FYEKMQ (reference sequence). Trimming shortened V by 4 bases and J by 5 bases, and 14 bases separated the two germline ends.

The chain has TRBV5-8 and TRBJ1-1; 9 bases line up with TRBD1. Trimming removed 4 bases from V and 11 bases from J; junction bases left unmatched: 12. The germline V gene has CDR1 SGHTS and CDR2 YDEGEE. This CDR3 has 14 residues. The CDR3 region is CASSGRDRVDYAFF. DNA of the CDR3: TGTGCCAGCAGCGGCCGGGACAGGGTGGACTACGCTTTCTTT.

The gene calls are TRBV7-9 and TRBJ2-2; tentative D call: TRBD1 (5 bases). Germline values: CDR1 SEHNR, CDR2 FQNEAQ (reference sequence). Trimming stripped 4 bases from V and 4 bases from J, with 19 bases between. The CDR3 has 17 amino acids. The CDR3 is CASSSPPDRDGTGELFF. CDR3 nucleotide sequence: TGTGCCAGCAGCTCACCTCCAGACAGAGATGGCACCGGGGAGCTGTTTTTT.

This chain connects TRBV27 to TRBJ1-1, with TRBD1 as a possible D gene (6 bases). The V end was cut by 0 bases, the J end by 4 bases, with 12 bases between. This CDR3 contains 15 residues. CDR1 and CDR2 (germline): MNHEY, SMNVEV (reference sequence). CDR3 residues: CASSLSNRGATEAFF. CDR3 bases: TGTGCCAGCAGTTTATCTAATCGGGGGGCCACTGAAGCTTTCTTT.